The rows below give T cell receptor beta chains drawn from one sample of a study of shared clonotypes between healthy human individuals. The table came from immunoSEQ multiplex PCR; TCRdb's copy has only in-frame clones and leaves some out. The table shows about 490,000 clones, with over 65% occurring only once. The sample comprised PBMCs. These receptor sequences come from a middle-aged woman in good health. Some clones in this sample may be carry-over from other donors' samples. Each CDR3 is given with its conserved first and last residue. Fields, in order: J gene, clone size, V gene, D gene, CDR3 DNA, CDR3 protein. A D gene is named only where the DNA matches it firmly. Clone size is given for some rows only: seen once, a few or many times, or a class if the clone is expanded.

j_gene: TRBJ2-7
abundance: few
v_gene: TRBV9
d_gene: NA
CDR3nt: TGTGCCAGCAGCGTAGGGACAAGGGACGAGCAGTACTTC
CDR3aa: CASSVGTRDEQYF

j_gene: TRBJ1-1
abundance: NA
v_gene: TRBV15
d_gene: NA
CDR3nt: TGTGCCACCAGCAGATCACAGGAAGGTGAAGCTTTCTTT
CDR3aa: CATSRSQEGEAFF

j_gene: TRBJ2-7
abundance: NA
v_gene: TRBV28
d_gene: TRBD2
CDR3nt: TGTGCCAGCAGTTTTAAGAGCGGGAGGGGGCAGTACTTC
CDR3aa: CASSFKSGRGQYF

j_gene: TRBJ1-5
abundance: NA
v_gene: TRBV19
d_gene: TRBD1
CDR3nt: TGTGCCAGTAGTATTCGCGACAGGGTAGGTCAGCCCCAGCATTTT
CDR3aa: CASSIRDRVGQPQHF

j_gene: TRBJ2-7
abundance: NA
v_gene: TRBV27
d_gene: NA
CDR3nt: TGTGCCAGCAGTGCCACCTGGGCTAGCGCGACCTACGAGCAGTACTTC
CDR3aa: CASSATWASATYEQYF

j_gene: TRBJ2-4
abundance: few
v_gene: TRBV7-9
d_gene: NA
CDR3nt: TGTGCCAGCAGCTTAGGGGGGGCTGAACCCATTCAGTACTTC
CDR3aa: CASSLGGAEPIQYF

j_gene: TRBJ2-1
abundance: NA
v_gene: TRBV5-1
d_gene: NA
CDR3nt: TGCGCCAGCAGATCGGGTGGGGATAGCTACAATGAGCAGTTCTTC
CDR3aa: CASRSGGDSYNEQFF

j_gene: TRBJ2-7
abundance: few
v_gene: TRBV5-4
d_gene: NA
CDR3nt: TGTGCCAGCAGCTTCTGGCACAGGGCGGACTCCTACGAGCAGTACTTC
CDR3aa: CASSFWHRADSYEQYF

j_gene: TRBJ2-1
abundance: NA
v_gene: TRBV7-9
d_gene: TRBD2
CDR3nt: TGTGCCAGCAGCCCCGGACTAGCGGGAGTAGATGAGCAGTTCTTC
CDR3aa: CASSPGLAGVDEQFF

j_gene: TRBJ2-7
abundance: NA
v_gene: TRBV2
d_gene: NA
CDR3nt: TGTGCCAGCCGACCGGGGACCGACATAAGCTCCTACGAGCAGTACTTC
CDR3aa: CASRPGTDISSYEQYF

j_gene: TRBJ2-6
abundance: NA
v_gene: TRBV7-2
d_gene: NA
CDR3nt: TGTGCCAGCAGCCCAAGGAGGGTTAGCGTCTCTGGGGCCAACGTCCTGACTTTC
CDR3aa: CASSPRRVSVSGANVLTF

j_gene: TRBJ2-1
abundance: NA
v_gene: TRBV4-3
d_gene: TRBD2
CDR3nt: TGCGCCAGCAGCGAGAACCGGGACTATACCTACAATGAGCAGTTCTTC
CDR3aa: CASSENRDYTYNEQFF

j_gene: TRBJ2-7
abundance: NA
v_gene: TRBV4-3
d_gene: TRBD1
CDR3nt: TGCGCCAGCAGCCAGGGGACAGGTCCCTACTACGAGCAGTACTTC
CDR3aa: CASSQGTGPYYEQYF

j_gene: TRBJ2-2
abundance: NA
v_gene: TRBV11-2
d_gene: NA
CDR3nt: TGTGCCAGCAGCTTAGATTGGACGGGAGCCGGGGAGCTGTTTTTT
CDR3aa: CASSLDWTGAGELFF

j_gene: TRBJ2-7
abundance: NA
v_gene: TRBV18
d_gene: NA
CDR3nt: TGTGCCAGCTCACGGGTCTCCGGACAGATTGAGCAGTACTTC
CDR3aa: CASSRVSGQIEQYF